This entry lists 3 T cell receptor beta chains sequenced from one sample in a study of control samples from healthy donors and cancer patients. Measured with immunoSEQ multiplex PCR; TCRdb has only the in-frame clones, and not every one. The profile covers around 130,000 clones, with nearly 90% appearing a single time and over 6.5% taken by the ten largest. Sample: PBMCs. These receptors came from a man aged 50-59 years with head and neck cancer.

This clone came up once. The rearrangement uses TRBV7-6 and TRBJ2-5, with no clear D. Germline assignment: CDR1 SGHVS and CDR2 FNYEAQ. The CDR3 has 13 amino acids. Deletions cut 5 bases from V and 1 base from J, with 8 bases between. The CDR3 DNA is TGTGCCAGCAGCCCAACTTCCCAAGAGACCCAGTACTTC. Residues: CASSPTSQETQYF.

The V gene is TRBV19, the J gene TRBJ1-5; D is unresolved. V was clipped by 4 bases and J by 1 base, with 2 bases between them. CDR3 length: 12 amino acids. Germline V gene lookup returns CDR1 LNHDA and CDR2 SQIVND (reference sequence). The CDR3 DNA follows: TGTGCCAGTAGTACAAGCAATCAGCCCCAGCATTTT. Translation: CASSTSNQPQHF.

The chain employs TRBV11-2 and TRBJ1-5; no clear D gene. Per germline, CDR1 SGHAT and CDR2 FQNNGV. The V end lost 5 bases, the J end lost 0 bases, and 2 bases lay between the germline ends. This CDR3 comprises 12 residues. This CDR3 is CASSDSNQPQHF. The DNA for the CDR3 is TGTGCCAGCAGCGATAGCAATCAGCCCCAGCATTTT.